The present entry profiles one T cell receptor (beta chain) with its context. Sequencing was performed with immunoSEQ multiplex PCR; in TCRdb, only in-frame clones are kept and a portion is missing. The sample has approximately 300,000 clones, about nine tenths seen once; the top ten hold 2.2%. CDR3 length: 18 amino acids. Trimming took 0 bases from V and 0 from J, leaving 15 bases between them. Per germline, CDR1 LGHNA and CDR2 YSLEER. This entry comes from a study of blood T cell repertoires in COVID-19. Turning to the study itself: There were acute and convalescent COVID-19 samples, and they came from the United States, Italy and Spain. T cells, B-cell-depleted T cells, or PBMCs provided the cDNA or gDNA that served as material.

The sample consisted of peripheral blood. The receptor's source is a woman between 50 and 59 years old who had recovered from COVID-19. The chain combines TRBV4-3 with TRBJ1-3, with unresolved D. The CDR3 here is CASSQDLAGLGSGNTIYF. The CDR3 DNA reads as TGCGCCAGCAGCCAAGATCTTGCCGGGTTGGGCTCTGGAAACACCATATATTTT.